Each of the 18 T cell receptor beta chains below was sequenced from the same sample in a study of blood T cell repertoires in COVID-19. Method: immunoSEQ multiplex PCR; TCRdb's copy keeps in-frame clones and lacks some. Among 75,000 to 90,000 clones listed, roughly 91% were seen once. The source material was peripheral blood. The receptors come from a woman aged 45-59 years in a cohort sampled during active COVID-19.

The CDR3 nucleotides read TGTGCCAGCAGCTTGGGACAGGGGGATGAAAAACTGTTTTTT. Translated: CASSLGQGDEKLFF. This chain links TRBV5-6 with TRBJ1-4; 9 nucleotides match TRBD1. Germline CDR1 is SGHDT and CDR2 is YYEEEE. This CDR3 contains 14 residues. V lost 0 bases and J lost 6; bases outside the gene matches: 0. Full variable domain (rest looked up from reference TRBV5-6 and TRBJ1-4): DAGVTQSPTHLIKTRGQQVTLRCSPKSGHDTVSWYQQALGQGPQFIFQYYEEEERQRGNFPDRFSGHQFPNYSSELNVNALLLGDSALYLCASSLGQGDEKLFFGSGTQLSVL.

This chain joins TRBV9 and TRBJ1-2; D is possibly TRBD1 (5 bases). The CDR3 is made up of 12 amino acids. The ends were cut back, 4 bases at V and 6 bases at J, with 10 bases in the middle. The germline gives CDR1 SGDLS, CDR2 YYNGEE. CDR3: CASSRGTHGYTF. DNA for the CDR3: TGTGCCAGCAGCCGGGGGACTCATGGCTACACCTTC.

V and J are TRBV6-4 and TRBJ2-3; possible D gene TRBD2, 6 bases. The CDR3 is 13 residues long. The germline CDR1 and CDR2 sequences are MRHNA and SNTAGT. V was clipped by 3 bases and J by 14 bases, with 18 bases between them. CDR3 nucleotides: TGTGCCAGCAGTGAGGGACGGGACTCGACTCGGTATTTT. It yields the protein CASSEGRDSTRYF.

In this sample, this clone turned up once. The rearrangement links TRBV20-1 to TRBJ1-1; D might be TRBD1 (6 bases). The CDR3 totals 14 residues. Trimming stripped 3 bases from V and 0 bases from J, with 11 bases between. Germline V lookup: CDR1 DFQATT, CDR2 SNEGSKA (reference sequence). The CDR3 bases are TGCAGTGCTAGTGGGGGGGGCCTGAACACTGAAGCTTTCTTT. It specifies CSASGGGLNTEAFF.

This chain connects TRBV3-1 (or the pseudogene TRBV3-2) to TRBJ1-2; 11 nucleotides align to TRBD1. From germline, CDR1 is LGHDT and CDR2 YNNKEL (reference sequence). Trimming took 0 bases from V and 5 from J; bases not matched to a gene: 5. The CDR3 loop spans 16 amino acids. CDR3 nucleotides: TGTGCCAGCAGCCAAGATAGGGACAGGGGGATTTATGGCTACACCTTC. It codes for CASSQDRDRGIYGYTF.

The chain carries TRBV19 and TRBJ2-1; 9 positions match TRBD2. The J segment lost 0 bases and the V segment lost 3 bases, leaving 12 bases of the junction unmatched. Germline V gene data show CDR1 as LNHDA and CDR2 as SQIVND (reference sequence). This CDR3 is built from 19 residues. The CDR3 loop reads CASSIYGGAGGSSYNEQFF. The CDR3 region has the DNA TGTGCCAGTAGTATTTACGGTGGAGCGGGAGGAAGCTCCTACAATGAGCAGTTCTTC.

J is TRBJ2-7 and V is TRBV5-4; 14 bases match TRBD2. Germline CDR1 SGHNT, CDR2 YYREEE (reference sequence). This CDR3 is built from 15 residues. V trimming: 6 bases; J trimming: 6 bases; junction bases outside the gene matches: 8. The CDR3 protein is CASNRLTSGGGEQYF. The CDR3 region has the DNA TGTGCCAGCAACCGTCTGACTAGCGGGGGGGGCGAGCAGTACTTC. Looking up the rest from reference TRBV5-4 and TRBJ2-7 gives the full variable domain: ETGVTQSPTHLIKTRGQQVTLRCSSQSGHNTVSWYQQALGQGPQFIFQYYREEENGRGNFPPRFSGLQFPNYSSELNVNALELDDSALYLCASNRLTSGGGEQYFGPGTRLTVT.

The V gene is TRBV11-2, the J gene TRBJ2-5; tentative D call: TRBD2 (6 bases). CDR3 length: 14 amino acids. Germline V gene data show CDR1 as SGHAT and CDR2 as FQNNGV. Trimming removed 3 bases from V and 2 bases from J, with 10 bases in between. CDR3 sequence (DNA): TGTGCCAGCAGCTTGTGGCTAGCGCAAGAGACCCAGTACTTC. It encodes CASSLWLAQETQYF. Combining the CDR3 with reference TRBV11-2 and TRBJ2-5 gives the whole variable domain EAGVAQSPRYKIIEKRQSVAFWCNPISGHATLYWYQQILGQGPKLLIQFQNNGVVDDSQLPKDRFSAERLKGVDSTLKIQPAKLEDSAVYLCASSLWLAQETQYFGPGTRLLVL.

The V call is TRBV28, the J call TRBJ2-1, with a weak D call TRBD2 (6 bases). This CDR3 has 14 residues. Per the germline V gene, CDR1 is MDHEN and CDR2 is SYDVKM. Between the trimmed V and J ends, which lost 5 bases and 5 bases, there was a span of 13 bases. In DNA, the CDR3 is TGTGCCAGCAGTGGAGGGCCTTATGACAATGAGCAGTTCTTC. It translates to CASSGGPYDNEQFF.

This clone was recorded once. V usage is TRBV24-1 and J usage is TRBJ2-3, with TRBD2 matching over 8 bases. Germline V CDR1 and CDR2: KGHDR, SFDVKD. J was trimmed by 0 bases and V by 5 bases; bases with no gene match: 6. The CDR3 spans 16 residues. The CDR3, as DNA: TGTGCCACCAGTGCGTCTATAGCGGGAAGCACAGATACGCAGTATTTT. Translating it yields CATSASIAGSTDTQYF.

The chain links TRBV20-1 to TRBJ2-4; D remains ambiguous. The V end was cut by 6 bases, the J end by 3 bases, with 3 bases between. Per germline, CDR1 DFQATT and CDR2 SNEGSKA (reference sequence). The CDR3 loop spans 10 amino acids. In nucleotides, the CDR3 is TGCAGTGCACTCAAAAACATTCAGTACTTC. This gives the protein CSALKNIQYF.

The J gene is TRBJ2-1, the V gene TRBV10-3, with D perhaps TRBD2 (7 bases). Looked up from germline, CDR1 is ENHRY and CDR2 is SYGVKD. V was trimmed by 10 bases and J by 9 bases, leaving 19 bases between them. The CDR3 extends over 13 amino acids. The CDR3 reads CATGAGGPIEQFF. The CDR3 DNA is TGTGCCACGGGAGCCGGGGGGCCTATTGAGCAGTTCTTC.

The J gene is TRBJ2-5, the V gene TRBV5-4; 9 positions agree with TRBD1. V lost 4 bases and J lost 5; bases outside the gene matches: 9. The CDR3 totals 15 residues. The germline V gene encodes CDR1 SGHNT and CDR2 YYREEE (reference sequence). The CDR3, as DNA: TGTGCCAGCAGCGCGGGACAGGGCTATCAGGAGACCCAGTACTTC. Its translation: CASSAGQGYQETQYF.

The chain employs TRBV9 and TRBJ1-2, with a weak D call TRBD1 (6 bases). Germline CDR1 is SGDLS and CDR2 is YYNGEE. V lost 3 bases to trimming and J lost 0 bases, with 15 bases between them. The CDR3 covers 16 residues. DNA of the CDR3: TGTGCCAGCAGCGAGATCCGGGGGGCCCCTAACTATGGCTACACCTTC. It yields the protein CASSEIRGAPNYGYTF.

This chain uses TRBV5-8 with TRBJ2-5; a weak D match, TRBD2 (5 bases). This CDR3 is built from 14 residues. V shed 0 bases and J shed 5 bases, with 11 bases lying between them. From germline, CDR1 is SGHTS and CDR2 YDEGEE. The CDR3 loop reads CASSLEGSAETQYF. DNA of the CDR3: TGTGCCAGCAGCTTGGAGGGTAGCGCGGAGACCCAGTACTTC.

V and J are TRBV6-5 and TRBJ1-1; D gene ambiguous. V was pared by 6 bases and J by 0 bases, with 5 bases between. CDR1 and CDR2 from the germline V gene are MNHEY and SVGAGI. The CDR3 has 12 residues. The CDR3 DNA reads as TGTGCCAGCAGACAAATGAACACTGAAGCTTTCTTT. Translated, it gives CASRQMNTEAFF.

The chain joins TRBV2 to TRBJ1-1; D possibly corresponds to TRBD1 (6 bases). From germline, CDR1 is SNHLY and CDR2 FYNNEI. The CDR3 consists of 14 residues. The ends were cut back, 7 bases at V and 0 bases at J, with 12 bases in the middle. CDR3 DNA: TGTGCCAGCACTGTACAGGGAATGAACACTGAAGCTTTCTTT. Encoded protein: CASTVQGMNTEAFF.

This chain links TRBV19 with TRBJ1-4; possibly TRBD1 for D (5 bases). Per the germline V gene, CDR1 is LNHDA and CDR2 is SQIVND (reference sequence). This CDR3 spans 13 amino acids. V lost 7 bases and J lost 8, with 14 bases in between. In DNA form, the CDR3 reads TGTGCCAGTATTACCGGGGCGGGAGAAAAACTGTTTTTT. Protein: CASITGAGEKLFF.